This TCR beta chain derives from a study of control samples from healthy donors and cancer patients. The CDR3 runs 14 residues. CDR1 SEHNR and CDR2 FQNEAQ come from the germline V gene (reference sequence). Trimming pared 5 bases from V and 4 bases from J, leaving 14 bases between. Sequencing was performed with immunoSEQ multiplex PCR; in TCRdb, only in-frame clones are kept and a portion is missing. This table holds 120,000 to 150,000 clones, more than 85% found once. This sequence joins TRBV7-9 and TRBJ1-2; D perhaps matches TRBD1 (5 bases). The sequence was obtained from a young man in good health. The sample comprised blood. CDR3 in amino acids: CASSPGGLGYGYTF. CDR3 DNA sequence: TGTGCCAGCAGCCCTGGGGGTCTTGGCTATGGCTACACCTTC.